Sequencing of this T cell receptor beta chain was carried out in a study of cytomegalovirus exposure and HLA in healthy donors (dated 2017 in TCRdb). Background for the entire study: An earlier analysis of approximately 640 of the donors reported 250 to 300 Gb of sequence data and some 100 million unique TCR beta sequences from 190 million or so T cells. Approximately 300 gigabases of sequencing data and 70 million to 100 million unique TCR sequences were included in an early release covering 550 to 800 HLA-typed donors. Of the 398 genotyped donors, over 70% fell in the genetic ancestry cluster associated with self-reported Caucasian donors. The study aimed to test whether signatures of past pathogen exposure could be identified by cataloging public T cell receptors. The study used immunosequencing to profile the T cell repertoires of more than 650 subjects and linked those repertoires to cytomegalovirus serostatus. Along with the roughly 700-subject first cohort, a separate validation cohort of about 110 different subjects was used. To predict cytomegalovirus infection status, the study brought together high-throughput TCR immunosequencing, statistical association of individual TCRs with disease status, and machine learning. A later analysis re-examined previously published TCR beta repertoires from about 700 donors and added high-resolution HLA genotyping to investigate patterns of TCR occurrence. The later analysis used no new phenotypic data to find candidate immune exposures, relying instead on TCR beta sequences and their occurrence across donors. To decide whether each TCR beta V gene segment behaved as functional or pseudogenic, an earlier analysis of nearly 600 of the donors relied on high-throughput TCR beta sequencing. Donor age, sex, ethnicity and CMV serostatus were compiled alongside the repertoire data. A later genetic analysis used genome-wide SNP genotypes for about 60% of the roughly 670 donors, treating that subset as a discovery cohort. Every discovery cohort repertoire had been produced on one sequencing platform. HLA typing included class I and class II loci at four-digit resolution. Typing coverage differed by locus: A, B, C, DRB1 and DQB1 were typed in about 620-640 donors, DQA1 in approximately 520, DPA1 in 600 to 610, and DPB1 in 472. Four to six DR-DQ haplotypes were handled as single units for association and clustering, since linkage in the cohort was strong. Across 300 to 400 genotyped donors of the cohort, an average of about 250,000 unique TCR beta nucleotide sequences per donor were sequenced, and 15% to 20% of those sequences were non-productive.

What the work shows at the level of the full study, not this receptor alone: Cytomegalovirus status was reported to be diagnosed by the classifier with high specificity and sensitivity in both the original and validation cohorts. According to a later genetic analysis, donors in an Asian-associated ancestry cluster had fewer N-insertions in productive TCRs than the approximately 650-donor mean. Broadly in line with IMGT annotations, most TCR beta V segments showed up in productive rearrangements about 87% or about 30% of the time in an earlier analysis of 450 to 600 of the donors. Linkage disequilibrium might explain the correlated functional status among segregating V segments, but an unknown experimental factor could not be ruled out. According to a later analysis, most CMV-associated TCR beta chains appeared to be HLA-restricted, and the HLA associations seemed to be driven largely by CMV exposure. A few of the identified cytomegalovirus-associated TCR beta chains were confirmed in vitro to be specific for cytomegalovirus antigens. A further reported finding was that TCR beta sequences accurately predicted the HLA-A and HLA-B alleles for most subjects in the first cohort. A group of highly shared sequence variants was considered likely to be a technical artifact of the sequencing pipeline. The 87-base-pair reads could not distinguish some IMGT-functional V segments, including TRBV6-2 and TRBV6-3, so those segments were excluded. In a later genetic analysis, a missense DCLRE1C variant was associated with V-gene and J-gene trimming of TCR beta chains, and the association was replicated in an independent cohort. Around 16 rarely observed V segments, including chromosome 9 orphons, were excluded from the earlier analysis of 550 to 700 of the donors because counts were too low. The authors suggested that the approach could potentially be extended to other disease states and immunological phenotypes. Because some donors lacked HLA typing at each locus, the association tests relied only on the typed subset. Sequencing depth was assumed to be roughly uniform across donors in the presence/absence analyses, though that assumption may not hold. According to a later analysis, TCR association rates differed among HLA loci, with DRB1 alleles showing the most associated TCRs and HLA-C alleles showing the fewest. Several of the top co-occurrence clusters appeared to be linked to parvovirus B19, influenza, CMV and Epstein-Barr virus, according to a later analysis. Only TCR beta chains were sequenced in this cohort, and the absence of alpha or paired-chain data limited detectable features. Most TCR sequences were observed very rarely across donors, whereas some public TCRs were present in many individuals. In the study, some 160 TCR beta chains were listed as associated with cytomegalovirus. For the cohort, immune exposure information was limited to CMV serostatus. Assigning TCR associations to individual alleles was difficult when HLA alleles, especially DR and DQ, strongly co-occurred. In a later analysis, HLA-associated TCR beta chains showed more clonal expansion and lower generation probabilities than non-associated chains that were equally common. Specific HLA alleles were associated with 16,951 TCR beta sequences at a false discovery rate of 0.05 in a later analysis.

Of note for this clone: Its antigen remains unidentified. Base qualities are not recorded, but no much larger clone differs from it by a single base.

The library was obtained by the immunoSEQ multiplex PCR assay. A mixture of 60 forward primers for TCR Vbeta segments and 13 reverse primers for TCR Jbeta segments was used in the multiplex PCR. Amplification of the CDR3 region of rearranged TCR beta genes was performed with a multiplex PCR assay on genomic DNA. The amplified TCR beta libraries were sequenced on the Illumina HiSeq System as 87-base-pair reads. The original methods were these. A later analysis counted tens of millions of unique TCR beta chains across the 500 to 850 repertoires, and roughly 10 million of these chains were shared by at least two donors. To remove PCR and sequencing errors, raw reads were error-corrected and collapsed into unique sequences using a nearest-neighbor algorithm that merged closely related sequences. To assign V, D and J gene segments, CDR3 sequences were aligned to IMGT reference sequences. For a sequence to be retained, at least a six-nucleotide match to both a V gene segment and a J gene segment was required. A rearrangement was called productive if the CDR3 had no stop codons and remained in frame with V and J, and every other rearrangement was called non-productive. Following IMGT convention, CDR3 was defined as the stretch from the second conserved V-encoded cysteine up to the conserved J-encoded phenylalanine. Sequences without an unambiguous match to a single V gene segment were excluded from the earlier analysis of several hundred of the donors. In an earlier analysis of approximately 560 of the donors, a V segment was called functional when productive rearrangements were above 56.7%, and segregating when the standard deviation between donors exceeded 5%. A statistical classification framework was built for diagnosing cytomegalovirus status from the catalog of TCR beta chain sequences. V and J gene assignment, in a later analysis, came from comparing TCR nucleotide sequences with IMGT/GENE-DB human TR gene sequences. The TCRdist pipeline was used in a later analysis to assign CDR3 sequences and most-parsimonious VDJ recombination scenarios. In a later analysis, each TCR beta chain was defined by its CDR3 amino acid sequence together with its V-gene family, and reads lacking a unique V-gene family were excluded. To address suspected cross-contamination and a sequencing artifact, a later analysis removed a few hundred highly shared, low-generation-probability nucleotide sequences. In a later analysis, a clonal expansion index for each public chain was calculated from normalized within-repertoire ranks of inferred template counts. Generation probabilities in a later analysis came from a VDJ recombination model fitted to out-of-frame rearrangements, and those results were checked against IGoR. In a later analysis, TCR-TCR, TCR-HLA and TCR-CMV co-occurrence was scored with hypergeometric tests, and a repertoire-size bias correction was applied to TCR pairs. To estimate false discovery rates, a later analysis permuted the HLA or CMV assignments 20 times. In a later analysis, co-occurring TCRs were grouped using DBSCAN, with TCRdist sequence similarity added in when clustering inside HLA-allele-positive subsets. For co-occurrence clustering, repertoires with fewer than 30,000 or more than 120,000 public chains were excluded, along with five repertoires with anomalous nucleotide sharing. Imported from immuneACCESS, the table was reduced by TCRdb to in-frame sequences with V and J called. These copies leave out some clones; in studies compared against another copy, an unresolved V gene accounts for under half, and the cause of the remainder is not known. That table supplies the V and J calls and clone size; D and trimming were determined from the DNA. For this sample the table gives roughly 100,000 clones, of which 76% were detected only once. 4.1% of the sample belongs to the ten largest clones.

CDR1 and CDR2 (SGHVS, FQNEAQ) derive from the germline V gene. V has 1 base trimmed and J has 4 bases trimmed; junction bases matching no gene number 6. The CDR3 numbers 16 residues from cysteine through phenylalanine. Just the 48-base CDR3 DNA is kept, in frame starting at base 1. The cohort comprised around 700 healthy bone marrow donors. At the time of sampling, every cohort member was nominally healthy, though immune exposures that went unrecorded were likely present. The donor was CMV seronegative and was included in the group of 352 seronegative cohort members. A peripheral blood sample was provided by each donor, and peripheral blood mononuclear cells were used for TCR beta sequencing. The Qiagen DNeasy Blood Extraction Kit was used to extract genomic DNA from the blood cell samples.

The chain links TRBV7-8 with TRBJ2-1, with 8 bases aligning to TRBD1. This receptor was taken from a man aged 35-49 years in good health and CMV-seronegative. The sequencing input was PBMCs. The CDR3 is CASSLVAGQGYNEQFF. The sequenced DNA: TGTGCCAGCAGCTTAGTCGCTGGACAGGGTTACAATGAGCAGTTCTTC.